This TCR beta chain came from a study of post-analysis software for immune sequencing data (dated by TCRdb to between 2015 and 2016). Concerning the study at large: Recorded disease courses included relapsing-remitting, secondary progressive and progressive-relapsing multiple sclerosis, with some patients lacking subtype annotation. The patient repertoires were compared against approximately ten previously published healthy control repertoires obtained from donors aged about 6 to 26 years. A subset of samples was prepared in parallel using single-end sample barcoding, then pooled and co-amplified after Illumina adapter ligation.

A word on this clonotype: What this receptor recognizes is not known. No qualities accompany the bases; no much larger clone lies one base away.

The CDR3 spans 17 residues, from the cysteine through the phenylalanine. The read is trimmed to its CDR3 DNA, 51 bases read in frame from base 1. The germline V gene provides CDR1 SGHRS and CDR2 YFSETQ. Trimmed from V: 0 bases; trimmed from J: 7 bases; junction bases lacking a gene match: 12. TCR beta repertoires were profiled from peripheral blood of 10 to 15 young patients with multiple sclerosis to demonstrate the VDJtools post-analysis software. The multiple sclerosis patients were children and adolescents ranging in age from 6 to 15 years. Preparation of the library involved PCR. TCRdb shows the sequencer as Illumina HiSeq 2500. Unique molecular identifiers were incorporated into TCR beta cDNA libraries to reduce PCR and sequencing biases. Roughly 500,000 cDNA molecules were obtained per 1 to 10 million input T cells, so each molecule approximated one T cell. The same protocol used for the earlier healthy control dataset was applied to prepare and sequence the patient libraries. Samples belonging to the same batch were prepared together, multiplexed and sequenced on a shared HiSeq lane. Regarding the original processing steps: MIGEC was used to process the raw barcoded reads, and molecular identifier groups with only a single read were discarded before consensus assembly and CDR3 extraction. Clonotype tables were post-analysed with VDJtools, normalizing diversity by down-sampling all datasets to the smallest sample size. To correct batch-related cross-sample contamination, repertoire overlap clustering matched CDR3 amino acid sequences but not nucleotide sequences. Using fastp trimming at Q25 and MiXCR clonotype assembly, TCRdb reanalyzed the public sequencing data and kept in-frame beta chains. Rows with one shared CDR3 protein collapse into an entry with the most common genes and DNA. The V and J calls follow TCRdb's processing rather than the paper's. This sample lists hundreds of thousands of distinct CDR3 sequences; about 27% were detected once. The ten largest clones represent 0.56% of the sample.

Study-wide findings and limitations: Direct clustering with F measure revealed strong co-clustering of samples prepared in the same batch, which led to a batch-effect correction. The multiple sclerosis patient group was slightly younger than the control group. A few TRBV segments, including TRBV5-6, TRBV5-1 and TRBV20-1, were significantly more frequent in patients than controls. Compared with controls, multiple sclerosis patients had significantly lower normalized Chao1 diversity, a finding suggesting substantial peripheral T-cell clonal expansion.

Rearrangement joined TRBV5-1 to TRBJ2-1, and 8 bases in between align with TRBD2. This receptor was taken from a girl aged 5-17 years with multiple sclerosis. The sample taken for sequencing was blood. The DNA is TGCGCCAGCAGCTTGGTCCAAAACACTGCTAGCGGGAATGAGCAGTTCTTC. Translated, this gives CASSLVQNTASGNEQFF.